A single sample is the source of the 27 T cell receptor beta chains below, sequenced in a study of cytomegalovirus exposure and HLA in healthy donors. The PCR contained 60 Vbeta and 13 Jbeta primers. Some clones are missing from TCRdb's copy, which holds only in-frame ones; the method was immunoSEQ multiplex PCR. Altogether around 200,000 clones are present, around three quarters being singletons, with the ten largest covering roughly 0.65%. The material sequenced was PBMCs. The origin of the receptors is a boy between 5 and 17 years old in good health and CMV-seronegative.

The chain joins TRBV4-2 to TRBJ1-2; TRBD1 agrees at 7 bases. Trimming took 4 bases from V and 5 from J; bases not matched to a gene: 16. CDR1 and CDR2 (germline): LGHNA, YNFKEQ. The CDR3 contains 17 residues. DNA for the CDR3: TGTGCCAGCAGCCCTCCTCCGGGACAGTCGAGATCATATGGCTACACCTTC. Its translation: CASSPPPGQSRSYGYTF.

The V gene is TRBV6-1, the J gene TRBJ1-2; a possible D gene is TRBD1 (6 bases). Trimming pared 3 bases from V and 4 bases from J, leaving 15 bases between. The CDR3 runs 15 residues. The germline gives CDR1 MNHNS, CDR2 SASEGT. The CDR3 here is CASSDLTGISYGYTF. In DNA form, the CDR3 reads TGTGCCAGCAGTGATCTGACAGGAATAAGCTATGGCTACACCTTC.

The V and J genes are TRBV27 and TRBJ1-1; D not certain. Per germline, CDR1 MNHEY and CDR2 SMNVEV (reference sequence). Trimming stripped 6 bases from V and 1 base from J, with 18 bases between. This CDR3 is built from 16 residues. CDR3 sequence: CASRYTKRNPNTEAFF. The CDR3 nucleotides read TGTGCCAGCAGATATACTAAGCGGAATCCGAACACTGAAGCTTTCTTT.

About this clone: An end of the junction differs from the germline gene, which may be a read error. This chain connects TRBV7-9 to TRBJ2-7, with D possibly matching TRBD2 (5 bases). Germline V gene sequence: CDR1 SEHNR, CDR2 FQNEAQ (reference sequence). CDR3 length equals 11 residues. As DNA, the CDR3 is TGTGCCAGCGATCGGGTCGGAGGTGTTAACTTC. It is translated as CASDRVGGVNF.

J is TRBJ1-1 and V is TRBV27, with 11 bases aligning to TRBD1. Unmatched junction bases numbered 1, after V lost 0 bases and J lost 4 bases. This CDR3 spans 15 amino acids. Germline CDR1 and CDR2: MNHEY and SMNVEV (reference sequence). CDR3 in DNA: TGTGCCAGCAGTTTATCAGGGACAGGGGGCACTGAAGCTTTCTTT. Protein: CASSLSGTGGTEAFF.

The chain joins TRBV18 to TRBJ2-5, with 7 bases fitting TRBD2. The CDR3 length is 16 residues. J lost 5 bases, V lost 3 bases, and 12 bases had no gene match. Germline values: CDR1 KGHSH, CDR2 LQKENI. The CDR3 sequence is CASSPNSGRTGETQYF. The CDR3 DNA follows: TGTGCCAGCTCACCCAATAGCGGGCGAACGGGGGAGACCCAGTACTTC.

The chain combines TRBV30 with TRBJ1-2; D is unresolved. Trimming removed 4 bases from V and 0 bases from J, with 12 bases in between. From germline, CDR1 is GTSNPN and CDR2 SVGIG (reference sequence). This CDR3 is built from 14 residues. Here the CDR3 DNA reads TGTGCCTGGAAGTCGGGGATAGCTAACTATGGCTACACCTTC. Protein sequence: CAWKSGIANYGYTF.

The gene calls are TRBV7-3 and TRBJ2-1, with 15 bases aligning to TRBD2. Germline V gives CDR1 SGHTA, CDR2 FQGTGA. V lost 2 bases to trimming and J lost 9 bases; unmatched junction nucleotides: 2. CDR3 length: 15 amino acids. The CDR3 DNA reads as TGTGCCAGCAGCTTAGGACTAGCGGGAGGGAGTGAGCAGTTCTTC. It translates to CASSLGLAGGSEQFF.

V and J are TRBV7-8 and TRBJ2-2; possibly TRBD1 for D (6 bases). V was shortened by 5 bases and J by 4 bases, with 14 bases between the two germline ends. Per germline, CDR1 SGHVS and CDR2 FQNEAQ. This CDR3 has 15 amino acids. The CDR3 reads CASSPPGQITGELFF. The CDR3 DNA follows: TGTGCCAGCAGCCCACCCGGACAGATCACCGGGGAGCTGTTTTTT.

The rearrangement joins TRBV11-2 to TRBJ1-5; 8 bases match TRBD1. The V and J ends lost 1 base and 0 bases, in that order; junction bases with no gene match: 5. The V gene's germline CDR1 is SGHAT and CDR2 FQNNGV. CDR3 length: 17 residues. The CDR3 here is CASSLGQGAISNQPQHF. The CDR3 nucleotides are TGTGCCAGCAGCTTAGGTCAGGGGGCCATTAGCAATCAGCCCCAGCATTTT.

The chain couples TRBV18 to TRBJ2-5; D is unresolved. This CDR3 has 15 amino acids. Germline CDR1 is KGHSH and CDR2 is LQKENI. With 2 bases removed from V and 5 bases from J, the gap between germline ends came to 15 bases. CDR3 sequence reads: CASSPKRTLPETQYF. CDR3 in DNA: TGTGCCAGCTCACCAAAGCGTACACTCCCGGAGACCCAGTACTTC.

The rearrangement links TRBV5-4 to TRBJ2-5, with 9 bases identical to TRBD2. Unmatched junction bases numbered 8, after V lost 6 bases and J lost 5 bases. Germline V gene lookup returns CDR1 SGHNT and CDR2 YYREEE (reference sequence). This CDR3 contains 14 residues. CDR3 coding DNA: TGTGCCAGCACTTTTAGCGGGAGCCTTGAGACCCAGTACTTC. This encodes CASTFSGSLETQYF.

The V and J genes are TRBV10-2 and TRBJ2-3; 10 nucleotides match TRBD2. Germline assignment: CDR1 WSHSY and CDR2 SAAADI. Trimming took 6 bases from V and 1 from J; bases not matched to a gene: 13. The CDR3 is 18 residues long. The CDR3 sequence is CASRDFTLAGAGTDTQYF. For the CDR3, the DNA is TGCGCCAGCAGGGATTTTACCCTAGCGGGAGCCGGCACAGATACGCAGTATTTT.

This chain joins TRBV30 and TRBJ1-1; TRBD1 matches at 7 bases. CDR3 size: 11 residues. V was pared by 0 bases and J by 11 bases, with 3 bases of the junction left unmatched. Germline V lookup: CDR1 GTSNPN, CDR2 SVGIG (reference sequence). The CDR3 DNA reads as TGTGCCTGGAGTGTAGCAGGGGGTGCTTTCTTT. Translation: CAWSVAGGAFF.

The V call is TRBV19, the J call TRBJ2-5; 8 positions agree with TRBD1. The V segment lost 5 bases and the J segment 4 bases; nucleotides outside the gene matches: 6. The CDR3 totals 14 residues. Germline values: CDR1 LNHDA, CDR2 SQIVND (reference sequence). Written as DNA, the CDR3 is TGTGCCAGTAGTCCCCGGACAGGGTTAGAGACCCAGTACTTC. This sequence encodes CASSPRTGLETQYF.

The V gene is TRBV7-2, the J gene TRBJ2-2; 9 bases match TRBD2. Germline lookup yields CDR1 SGHTA and CDR2 FQGNSA. The V segment lost 2 bases and the J segment 6 bases; nucleotides outside the gene matches: 4. The CDR3 covers 15 residues. CDR3 loop: CASSLRREGPGELFF. CDR3 coding DNA: TGTGCCAGCAGCTTACGGCGGGAGGGCCCCGGGGAGCTGTTTTTT.

Points on this clone: Different DNA sequences within this sample yield the same CDR3. The chain has TRBV30 and TRBJ1-2; 7 nucleotides match TRBD1. The germline V gene has CDR1 GTSNPN and CDR2 SVGIG (reference sequence). J gave up 8 bases and V 2 bases, and 2 bases lay outside the gene matches. This CDR3 comprises 11 residues. The CDR3 spells CAWSQGGGYTF. CDR3 bases: TGTGCCTGGAGTCAGGGGGGCGGCTACACCTTC.

V usage is TRBV19 and J usage is TRBJ2-3; 8 bases are shared with TRBD1. CDR1 is LNHDA, CDR2 SQIVND, per germline (reference sequence). The CDR3 has 15 residues. Germline trimming cut 4 bases from V and 2 bases from J; bases unmatched to any gene: 5. The CDR3 sequence: CASSNRDRFTDTQYF. Here the CDR3 DNA reads TGTGCCAGTAGTAATCGGGACAGGTTCACAGATACGCAGTATTTT.

The chain carries TRBV9 and TRBJ2-7; 7 nucleotides agree with TRBD2. This CDR3 spans 15 amino acids. From germline, CDR1 is SGDLS and CDR2 YYNGEE. V was pared by 6 bases and J by 2 bases, with 11 bases of the junction left unmatched. In DNA, the CDR3 is TGTGCCAGCACCAGCGGGACGGGAGAGACCTACGAGCAGTACTTC. Its protein product is CASTSGTGETYEQYF.

V gene TRBV7-2 combines with J gene TRBJ1-2, with D uncertain. The germline CDR1 and CDR2 sequences are SGHTA and FQGNSA. The CDR3 loop spans 12 amino acids. V lost 5 bases and J 7 bases, leaving 11 bases between the germline ends. Here the CDR3 reads CASSPPAGGYTF. CDR3 sequence (DNA): TGTGCCAGCAGCCCCCCCGCGGGTGGCTACACCTTC.

V and J are TRBV7-3 and TRBJ2-7; TRBD1 is a possible D gene (6 bases). This CDR3 has 13 amino acids. Germline lookup yields CDR1 SGHTA and CDR2 FQGTGA. V was trimmed by 3 bases and J by 7 bases, leaving 13 bases between them. CDR3 in amino acids: CASSLTGLGEQYF. In nucleotides, the CDR3 is TGTGCCAGCAGCTTGACAGGTTTAGGGGAGCAGTACTTC. Together with reference TRBV7-3 and TRBJ2-7, the CDR3 gives the full variable domain: GAGVSQTPSNKVTEKGKYVELRCDPISGHTALYWYRQSLGQGPEFLIYFQGTGAADDSGLPNDRFFAVRPEGSVSTLKIQRTERGDSAVYLCASSLTGLGEQYFGPGTRLTVT.

This chain joins TRBV5-1 and TRBJ2-2, with 9 bases fitting TRBD1. This CDR3 has 16 residues. J lost 6 bases, V lost 0 bases, and 6 bases had no gene match. Germline CDR1 SGHRS, CDR2 YFSETQ. The DNA for the CDR3 is TGCGCCAGCAGCTTGGGGACAGGGGTGCACGCCGGGGAGCTGTTTTTT. Translated, it gives CASSLGTGVHAGELFF.

The J gene is TRBJ1-2, the V gene TRBV25-1; 7 nucleotides align to TRBD1. V gave up 2 bases and J gave up 4 bases; unmatched junction bases: 10. From germline, CDR1 is MGHDK and CDR2 SYGVNS. This CDR3 comprises 16 residues. CDR3 sequence reads: CASSELRDSDSYGYTF. CDR3 sequence (DNA): TGTGCCAGCAGTGAACTACGGGACAGTGATAGCTATGGCTACACCTTC.

This clone was observed a handful of times. This chain joins TRBV19 and TRBJ2-7, with 11 bases lining up with TRBD1. Per the germline V gene, CDR1 is LNHDA and CDR2 is SQIVND (reference sequence). CDR3 length: 14 amino acids. Trimming cost V 10 bases and J 3 bases; bases outside gene matches: 8. DNA for the CDR3: TGTGCCACTCAGCTCGGGACAGGGGGCTACGAGCAGTACTTC. Amino acids: CATQLGTGGYEQYF. Drawing the rest from reference TRBV19 and TRBJ2-7, the complete variable domain is DGGITQSPKYLFRKEGQNVTLSCEQNLNHDAMYWYRQDPGQGLRLIYYSQIVNDFQKGDIAEGYSVSREKKESFPLTVTSAQKNPTAFYLCATQLGTGGYEQYFGPGTRLTVT.

The chain uses TRBV6-5 and TRBJ1-2; D is perhaps TRBD1 (5 bases). The germline V gene encodes CDR1 MNHEY and CDR2 SVGAGI. V was trimmed by 2 bases and J by 7 bases, leaving 17 bases between them. There are 15 residues in the CDR3. CDR3 region: CASSYRPGGQGGYTF. The CDR3 DNA is TGTGCCAGCAGTTACAGGCCGGGGGGTCAAGGTGGCTACACCTTC.

There are many counts of this clone. The V call is TRBV5-6, the J call TRBJ1-2; 7 bases are a match to TRBD1. This CDR3 has 13 amino acids. The J segment lost 4 bases and the V segment lost 4 bases, leaving 4 bases of the junction unmatched. CDR1 is SGHDT and CDR2 is YYEEEE in the germline V gene. CDR3: CASSRQGRYGYTF. As DNA, the CDR3 is TGTGCCAGCAGCCGACAGGGCCGCTATGGCTACACCTTC.

The V call is TRBV18, the J call TRBJ2-1, with D possibly matching TRBD2 (5 bases). CDR1 is KGHSH, CDR2 LQKENI, per germline. The CDR3 totals 14 residues. The germline V and J ends were trimmed by 6 bases and 8 bases, with 17 bases remaining between them. The CDR3 here is CASSVLLVSDEQFF. The DNA of the CDR3 is TGTGCCAGCTCCGTCCTACTAGTTTCCGATGAGCAGTTCTTC.